A single sample is the source of the 28 T cell receptor beta chains below, sequenced in a study of T cell responses to AZD1222 COVID-19 vaccine. Repertoires were generated with immunoSEQ multiplex PCR, while TCRdb's copy carries only in-frame clones and drops some. The profile shows roughly 89,000 clones, 88% of them singletons. The source was peripheral blood, collected on day 0 of MenACWY control vaccination. The receptors here all came from an adult in good health.

J is TRBJ1-5 and V is TRBV2, with D tentatively TRBD1 (6 bases). CDR1 is SNHLY and CDR2 is FYNNEI in the germline V gene. The CDR3 is 15 residues long. Trimming left V 2 bases short and J 6 bases short, with 14 bases between. DNA of the CDR3: TGTGCCAGCAGTGAAAATTTGGGGGGCACTCAGCCCCAGCATTTT. It specifies CASSENLGGTQPQHF. The variable domain in full, with the rest retrieved from reference TRBV2 and TRBJ1-5, is EPEVTQTPSHQVTQMGQEVILRCVPISNHLYFYWYRQILGQKVEFLVSFYNNEISEKSEIFDDQFSVERPDGSNFTLKIRSTKLEDSAMYFCASSENLGGTQPQHFGDGTRLSIL.

The chain links TRBV18 to TRBJ2-7; 9 bases line up with TRBD1. V dropped 6 bases and J dropped 5; count of bases not matched to a gene: 5. Germline CDR1 reads KGHSH; CDR2 reads LQKENI. The CDR3 is made up of 13 amino acids. CDR3 sequence reads: CASSRWTGDEQYF. The CDR3 DNA reads TGTGCCAGCTCCCGATGGACAGGGGACGAGCAGTACTTC.

The gene calls are TRBV2 and TRBJ1-1, with D uncertain. CDR1 and CDR2 from the germline V gene are SNHLY and FYNNEI. The CDR3 totals 13 residues. V lost 5 bases, J lost 2 bases, and 9 bases lay in between. CDR3 loop: CASSRIDNTEAFF. The CDR3 bases are TGTGCCAGCAGTCGAATAGATAACACTGAAGCTTTCTTT.

This chain joins TRBV30 and TRBJ2-1; a possible D gene is TRBD1 (6 bases). The CDR3 consists of 11 residues. Germline CDR1 is GTSNPN and CDR2 is SVGIG (reference sequence). The V and J ends lost 2 bases and 7 bases respectively, with 6 bases between them. The CDR3 DNA reads TGTGCCTGGAGTACAGGGAATGAGCAGTTCTTC. The encoded protein is CAWSTGNEQFF.

This rearrangement joins TRBV7-9 to TRBJ1-2, with TRBD1 identical over 8 bases. The germline V gene has CDR1 SEHNR and CDR2 FQNEAQ (reference sequence). There are 18 residues in the CDR3. The trim removed 3 bases at V and 5 bases at J, leaving 17 bases unmatched. The CDR3 sequence: CASSLALQGVRLFYGYTF. As DNA, the CDR3 is TGTGCCAGCAGCTTGGCCTTACAGGGGGTGAGACTCTTTTATGGCTACACCTTC.

V is TRBV11-2 and J is TRBJ2-7; unclear D gene. Germline-derived CDR1 and CDR2 are SGHAT and FQNNGV. The CDR3 consists of 14 residues. Trimming took 9 bases from V and 2 from J, leaving 17 bases between them. Here the CDR3 DNA reads TGTGCCAGTCTGACTTACGGCATAGCCTACGAGCAGTACTTC. This gives the protein CASLTYGIAYEQYF.

The chain combines TRBV4-3 with TRBJ2-7; 8 bases agree with TRBD2. This CDR3 comprises 14 residues. V gave up 0 bases and J gave up 3 bases; unmatched junction bases: 1. Looked up from germline, CDR1 is LGHNA and CDR2 is YSLEER. CDR3 residues: CASSQELADYEQYF. CDR3 sequence (DNA): TGCGCCAGCAGCCAAGAACTAGCGGACTACGAGCAGTACTTC.

This clone appeared a single time. The V and J genes are TRBV23-1 and TRBJ1-2; TRBD1 matches 12 bases. TRBV23-1 belongs to the ORF category, with a function that is uncertain. The CDR3 covers 15 residues. The trim removed 1 base at V and 7 bases at J, leaving 4 bases unmatched. As DNA, the CDR3 is TGCGCCAGCAGTCAATGGGGGACAGGGGGCAGTGGCTACACCTTC. Amino acid sequence: CASSQWGTGGSGYTF.

This chain connects TRBV4-3 to TRBJ2-7; 11 nucleotides align to TRBD2. The length of the CDR3 is 19 residues. Germline CDR1 and CDR2: LGHNA and YSLEER. The V and J ends lost 4 bases and 3 bases, in that order; junction bases with no gene match: 17. The CDR3 DNA is TGCGCCAGCAGCCCCTTCGCCCTCGGACTAGCGGGCCGAGACTACGAGCAGTACTTC. This codes for CASSPFALGLAGRDYEQYF.

The chain is built from TRBV27 and TRBJ2-7, with D perhaps TRBD1 or TRBD2 (5 bases each). Trimming removed 1 base from V and 5 bases from J, with 21 bases in between. CDR3 length: 17 amino acids. Germline loops: CDR1 MNHEY, CDR2 SMNVEV (reference sequence). The chain's CDR3 is CASSLFPGRVRGNEQYF. The DNA of the CDR3 is TGTGCCAGCAGTTTATTTCCGGGCAGGGTGAGAGGGAACGAGCAGTACTTC.

The rearrangement joins TRBV19 to TRBJ2-2; D remains unclear. V lost 6 bases and J lost 0, with 14 bases in between. CDR3 length equals 16 residues. Germline values: CDR1 LNHDA, CDR2 SQIVND (reference sequence). The CDR3: CASSLYGVSNTGELFF. CDR3 nucleotide sequence: TGTGCCAGTAGCCTATATGGGGTGTCGAACACCGGGGAGCTGTTTTTT.

This sequence joins TRBV10-2 and TRBJ2-7; unclear D gene. The germline CDR1 and CDR2 sequences are WSHSY and SAAADI. CDR3 length: 15 residues. The ends were cut back, 7 bases at V and 0 bases at J, with 16 bases in the middle. The DNA of the CDR3 is TGCGCCAGCACCAACACAGCGTTGGGCTCCTACGAGCAGTACTTC. It codes for CASTNTALGSYEQYF.

The V and J genes are TRBV11-2 and TRBJ2-1; TRBD2 aligns across 8 bases. Germline CDR1 and CDR2: SGHAT and FQNNGV. The CDR3 is 19 residues long. Trimming at V came to 3 bases and at J to 1 base, leaving 14 bases not matched to a gene. CDR3 sequence reads: CASSLRPGSGSISYNEQFF. CDR3 sequence (DNA): TGTGCCAGCAGCTTGCGCCCGGGGAGCGGGAGTATATCCTACAATGAGCAGTTCTTC.

This sequence joins TRBV19 and TRBJ1-4; D is unresolved. This CDR3 is 15 amino acids long. Trimming removed 3 bases from V and 8 bases from J, with 16 bases in between. Germline-derived CDR1 and CDR2 are LNHDA and SQIVND (reference sequence). For the CDR3, the DNA is TGTGCCAGTAGTATTAACGGCGTAGCGGGGGAAAAACTGTTTTTT. Translated: CASSINGVAGEKLFF.

The chain carries TRBV3-1 (or the pseudogene TRBV3-2) and TRBJ1-2; tentatively, D is TRBD1 (5 bases). V lost 4 bases, J lost 8 bases, and 11 bases lay in between. This CDR3 has 12 amino acids. Germline loops: CDR1 LGHDT, CDR2 YNNKEL (reference sequence). The CDR3 loop reads CASSRGDGGYTF. Written as DNA, the CDR3 is TGTGCCAGCAGCCGTGGGGACGGGGGCTACACCTTC.

The V and J genes are TRBV28 and TRBJ2-4, with D unresolved. The germline V and J ends were trimmed by 4 bases and 11 bases, with 9 bases remaining between them. Per germline, CDR1 MDHEN and CDR2 SYDVKM. The length of the CDR3 is 11 residues. The CDR3 loop reads CASSSRHLQYF. DNA of the CDR3: TGTGCCAGCAGTTCCCGACACCTTCAGTACTTC.

Worth noting for this clone: Germline is not matched at one junction end, which may reflect a read error. The genes are TRBV5-1 and TRBJ1-1; possible D gene TRBD1, 5 bases. CDR1 and CDR2 (germline): SGHRS, YFSETQ. This CDR3 region has 20 residues. DNA of the CDR3: TGCGCCAGCACAGGGTCGGTCCCCAAAGGGGATGGGGCTTTGAAGACTGAAGCTTTCTTT. Residues: CASTGSVPKGDGALKTEAFF.

The chain joins TRBV5-1 to TRBJ1-2; a possible D gene is TRBD1 (5 bases). CDR3 length: 12 residues. The germline CDR1 and CDR2 sequences are SGHRS and YFSETQ. V lost 8 bases to trimming and J lost 4 bases, with 12 bases between them. CDR3 in amino acids: CASSGGSYGYTF. DNA for the CDR3: TGCGCCAGTAGCGGGGGGAGCTATGGCTACACCTTC.

V usage is TRBV7-9 and J usage is TRBJ2-4; perhaps D is TRBD1 or TRBD2 (5 bases each). CDR1 is SEHNR, CDR2 FQNEAQ, per germline (reference sequence). Between the trimmed V and J ends, which lost 5 bases and 0 bases, there was a span of 14 bases. This CDR3 has 16 residues. The DNA of the CDR3 is TGTGCCAGCAGCCTTCGGGACGGACTAGCCAAAAACATTCAGTACTTC. This codes for CASSLRDGLAKNIQYF.

The chain links TRBV5-6 to TRBJ1-1; D gene uncertain. Trimming left V 3 bases short and J 3 bases short, with 6 bases between. The length of the CDR3 is 12 residues. Germline lookup yields CDR1 SGHDT and CDR2 YYEEEE. The DNA for the CDR3 is TGTGCCAGCAGCTCGGAATACACTGAAGCTTTCTTT. It is translated as CASSSEYTEAFF. Full variable domain (outside the CDR3, taken from reference TRBV5-6 and TRBJ1-1): DAGVTQSPTHLIKTRGQQVTLRCSPKSGHDTVSWYQQALGQGPQFIFQYYEEEERQRGNFPDRFSGHQFPNYSSELNVNALLLGDSALYLCASSSEYTEAFFGQGTRLTVV.

This chain links TRBV5-5 with TRBJ1-5, with TRBD1 matching over 9 bases. This CDR3 is 15 amino acids long. The germline V gene encodes CDR1 SGHKS and CDR2 YYEKEE (reference sequence). Trimming cost V 1 base and J 7 bases; bases outside gene matches: 6. The CDR3 protein is CASSLSRDRVQPQHF. The CDR3 nucleotides read TGTGCCAGCAGCTTGTCCCGGGACAGGGTACAGCCCCAGCATTTT.

The chain uses TRBV5-1 and TRBJ2-5; D not resolved. The V end was cut by 7 bases, the J end by 2 bases, with 15 bases between. CDR1 is SGHRS, CDR2 YFSETQ, per germline. The CDR3 is 14 residues long. This chain's CDR3 is CASAARNPQETQYF. CDR3 DNA: TGCGCCAGCGCCGCAAGAAACCCTCAAGAGACCCAGTACTTC.

This clone was seen only a few times. The rearrangement links TRBV18 to TRBJ1-1; the D gene is possibly TRBD1 (5 bases). Germline CDR1 is KGHSH and CDR2 is LQKENI. The length of the CDR3 is 13 residues. Trimming left V 3 bases short and J 3 bases short, with 8 bases between. The CDR3 is CASSPQGYTEAFF. CDR3 DNA: TGTGCCAGCTCACCGCAGGGTTACACTGAAGCTTTCTTT.

The CDR3 DNA reads TGTGCCATCAGTGAGGGACTAGCATTCAATGAGCAGTTCTTC. This sequence encodes CAISEGLAFNEQFF. The rearrangement uses TRBV10-3 and TRBJ2-1; 8 bases map to TRBD2. CDR3 length: 14 amino acids. Germline CDR1 and CDR2: ENHRY and SYGVKD. With V trimmed by 2 bases and J by 6 bases, 3 bases remained unmatched.

The V call is TRBV27, the J call TRBJ2-7; D remains ambiguous. The CDR3 totals 15 residues. Trimming cost V 3 bases and J 2 bases, with 14 bases left between them. Germline values: CDR1 MNHEY, CDR2 SMNVEV (reference sequence). The CDR3 loop is CASSLGGQVPYEQYF. As DNA, the CDR3 is TGTGCCAGCAGTTTGGGTGGGCAGGTACCCTACGAGCAGTACTTC.

The chain carries TRBV6-6 and TRBJ1-1, with D perhaps matching TRBD1 (6 bases). The CDR3 contains 12 residues. CDR1 and CDR2 (germline): MNHNY, SVGAGI (reference sequence). Deletions cut 6 bases from V and 8 bases from J, with 13 bases between. The CDR3 DNA is TGTGCCAGCAGGCCCGGACAGAACGAAGCTTTCTTT. Protein product: CASRPGQNEAFF.

The chain joins TRBV10-3 to TRBJ2-2; 7 bases line up with TRBD1. Unmatched junction bases numbered 12, after V lost 0 bases and J lost 8 bases. Looked up from germline, CDR1 is ENHRY and CDR2 is SYGVKD. CDR3 length: 17 amino acids. In DNA form, the CDR3 reads TGTGCCATCAGTGAGTCAGGCCTGGACAGGAGGAGGGGGGAGCTGTTTTTT. Residues: CAISESGLDRRRGELFF.

The chain couples TRBV2 to TRBJ1-2; a weak D match, TRBD1 (6 bases). Germline V gene lookup returns CDR1 SNHLY and CDR2 FYNNEI. The length of the CDR3 is 15 residues. Trimming removed 6 bases from V and 0 bases from J, with 14 bases in between. CDR3 in DNA: TGTGCCAGCAGGAGAACCGGGACATCTAACTATGGCTACACCTTC. This codes for CASRRTGTSNYGYTF.